The rows below give T cell receptor beta chains drawn from one sample of a study of radiation and T cells in renal cell carcinoma. Profiling relied on immunoSEQ multiplex PCR, and the TCRdb table lists in-frame clones only, not all of them. The sample holds about 170,000 clones, around 89% seen once. The starting material was blood, obtained from a patient whose treatment included radiotherapy and nephrectomy. These receptors originate from a woman between 50 and 59 years old with renal cell carcinoma. Both conserved end residues are part of each CDR3. A D gene is named only where the DNA matches it firmly. Not all rows give a size; the values are once, few, many and, for expanded clones, a class.

>.|.|TRBV9|TRBJ1-2
TGTGCCAGTCGGAAGGGCCAGGGCAAGTATGGCTACACCTTC
CASRKGQGKYGYTF
>.|.|TRBV5-6|TRBJ1-1
TGTGCCAGCTCACCAAGTCCCCGGGCCCAACCTGAAGCTTTCTTT
CASSPSPRAQPEAFF
>.|.|TRBV7-2|TRBJ1-2
TGTGCCAGCAGCTTAGAGTTCGGGGGGCTTAGTGGCTACACCTTC
CASSLEFGGLSGYTF
>.|TRBD1|TRBV19|TRBJ1-2
TGTGCCAGTAGTCAGGACAGGACACTAGCTAACTATGGCTACACCTTC
CASSQDRTLANYGYTF
>.|.|TRBV2|TRBJ2-5
TGTGCCAGCAGGCGAGGGGCAGAGACCCAGTACTTC
CASRRGAETQYF
>.|.|TRBV7-3|TRBJ1-1
TGTGCCAGCAGCCATGGAAAGGCTGAAGCTTTCTTT
CASSHGKAEAFF
>.|.|TRBV7-9|TRBJ2-1
TGTGCCAGCAGCTCCCAGGATGAGCAGTTCTTC
CASSSQDEQFF
>.|TRBD1|TRBV5-4|TRBJ2-5
TGTGCCAGCAGCTTGGGAGGACAGGGGGCTTTAAAGACCCAGTACTTC
CASSLGGQGALKTQYF
>.|.|TRBV6-1|TRBJ1-1
TGTGCCAGCCCTGGGACACTTGTAACTGAAGCTTTCTTT
CASPGTLVTEAFF
>.|.|TRBV6-5|TRBJ1-6
TGTGCCAGCAGTCAAACTAGGGTGGATTCACCCCTCCACTTT
CASSQTRVDSPLHF
>once|.|TRBV30|TRBJ1-5
TGTGCCTGGGAAACAGGGTTGGATCAGCCCCAGCATTTT
CAWETGLDQPQHF
>.|.|TRBV6-5|TRBJ1-2
TGTGCCAGCTGTCCCGGGGTTTTAGGTGGCTACACCTTC
CASCPGVLGGYTF
>few|TRBD1|TRBV7-9|TRBJ2-1
TGTGCCAGCAGCTCCCGGGACAGGGGTTCAAGTGAGCAGTTCTTC
CASSSRDRGSSEQFF
>.|.|TRBV4-3|TRBJ1-2
TGCGCCAGCAGCCAAGTGGGGATCAACTATGGCTACACCTTC
CASSQVGINYGYTF
>.|.|TRBV18|TRBJ1-2
TGTGCCAGCTCACCACAGTGGGGAGTTTATGGCTACACCTTC
CASSPQWGVYGYTF
>.|TRBD1|TRBV19|TRBJ1-1
TGTGCCAGTAGTAACAGGGGAGGGAAGGTCCAAGCTTTCTTT
CASSNRGGKVQAFF
>.|.|TRBV5-1|TRBJ1-1
TGCGCCAGCAGCTTGGGGCACGCCGGAAAGAACACTGAAGCTTTCTTT
CASSLGHAGKNTEAFF
>.|.|TRBV11-2|TRBJ2-3
TGTGCCAGCAGCTTCGGCGGTACGCAGTATTTT
CASSFGGTQYF